This T cell receptor (beta chain) came from a study of naive and memory T cell subsets. Germline CDR1 MDHEN, CDR2 SYDVKM. V lost 3 bases and J 1 base, leaving 17 bases between the germline ends. This CDR3 contains 17 residues. A UMI-containing oligonucleotide was joined by 3' ligation to the TCR cDNA template. Amplification of ligated cDNA took four PCR rounds with SP2 and nested alpha and beta constant primers. TCRdb itself ran the 5' RACE reads through MiXCR, one entry per CDR3 protein. The sample shows tens of thousands of distinct CDR3 sequences, more than 6.5% of them seen only once. The chain carries TRBV28 and TRBJ2-3; a possible D gene is TRBD2 (5 bases). This clonotype was sampled from a female donor in good health. CDR3 in DNA: TGTGCCAGCAGTTTGGGGTCTACGGGGTGGGGCACAGATACGCAGTATTTT. Its translation: CASSLGSTGWGTDTQYF.